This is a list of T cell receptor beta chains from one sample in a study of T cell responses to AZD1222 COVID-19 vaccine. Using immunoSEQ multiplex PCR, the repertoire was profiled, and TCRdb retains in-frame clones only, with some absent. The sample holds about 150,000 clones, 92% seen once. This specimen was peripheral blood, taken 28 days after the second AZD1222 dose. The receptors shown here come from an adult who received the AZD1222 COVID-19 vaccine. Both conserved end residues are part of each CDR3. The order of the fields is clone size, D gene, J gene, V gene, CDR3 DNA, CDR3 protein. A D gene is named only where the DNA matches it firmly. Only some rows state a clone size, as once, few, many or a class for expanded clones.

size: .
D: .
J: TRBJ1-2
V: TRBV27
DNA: TGTGCCAGCAGTTTATCGGGTATCACCCTACTCGGGACTTATGGCTACACCTTC
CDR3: CASSLSGITLLGTYGYTF

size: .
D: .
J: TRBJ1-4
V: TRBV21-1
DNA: TGTGCCAGCAGTAATGAGACAACTAATGAAAAACTGTTTTTT
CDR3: CASSNETTNEKLFF

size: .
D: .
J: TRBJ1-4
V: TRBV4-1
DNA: TGCGCCAGCAGCCAAGCCGACAGAAAAAATGAAAAACTGTTTTTT
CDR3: CASSQADRKNEKLFF

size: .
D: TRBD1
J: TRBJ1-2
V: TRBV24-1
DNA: TGTGCCACCTCCGGGACAGGGGGTTACTACACCTTC
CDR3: CATSGTGGYYTF

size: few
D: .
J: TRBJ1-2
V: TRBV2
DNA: TGTGCCAGCAGTGAGGTCCACAGTAACTATGGCTACACCTTC
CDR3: CASSEVHSNYGYTF

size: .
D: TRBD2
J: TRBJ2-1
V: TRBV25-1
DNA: TGTGCCAGCGGGGTTAGACTAGCGGGAGGAAATGAGCAGTTCTTC
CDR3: CASGVRLAGGNEQFF

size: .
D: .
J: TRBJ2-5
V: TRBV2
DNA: TGTGCCAGCAGTACTAGGCCGGGCAGGGGGGGAGAGACCCAGTACTTC
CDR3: CASSTRPGRGGETQYF

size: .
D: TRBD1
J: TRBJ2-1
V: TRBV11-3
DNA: TGTGCCAGCAGCGGACAGGGATACAATGAGCAGTTCTTC
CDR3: CASSGQGYNEQFF

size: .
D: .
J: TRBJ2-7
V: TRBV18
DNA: TGTGCCAGCTCACGAGCCTCAACAGTGAGCTCCTACGAGCAGTACTTC
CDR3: CASSRASTVSSYEQYF

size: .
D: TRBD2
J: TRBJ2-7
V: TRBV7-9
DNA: TGTGCCAGCAGCTTAACTAGCGGGAGCTACGAGCAGTACTTC
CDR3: CASSLTSGSYEQYF